One and the same sample provided the 20 T cell receptor beta chains below, sequenced in a study of metastatic and nonmetastatic thyroid tumors. Patients underwent thyroid surgery, and none had received any treatment before it. TCRdb re-clonotyped the PCR reads via MiXCR. The sample has 25,000 to 35,000 clones, 3.5% to 5% seen once. Input material: blood. These receptors were taken from a female donor with papillary thyroid cancer or a benign thyroid nodule (not recorded which). Some clones in this sample may be carry-over from other donors' samples.

This clone was counted many times. This sequence joins TRBV7-9 and TRBJ1-1; D gene uncertain. V was cut by 1 base and J by 1 base, with 4 bases left in between. The CDR3 contains 13 residues. Germline V CDR1 and CDR2: SEHNR, FQNEAQ (reference sequence). CDR3 region: CASSLGQNTEAFF. The CDR3 bases are TGTGCCAGCAGCTTAGGGCAGAACACTGAAGCTTTCTTT.

This clone was counted ten times or more. The chain employs TRBV19 and TRBJ2-2, with 7 positions matching TRBD1. The length of the CDR3 is 19 residues. J lost 4 bases, V lost 2 bases, and 16 bases had no gene match. Germline-derived CDR1 and CDR2 are LNHDA and SQIVND (reference sequence). CDR3 sequence (DNA): TGTGCCAGTAGTATATGGGGAGTGACAGGGCGAATACGCACCGGGGAGCTGTTTTTT. Protein sequence: CASSIWGVTGRIRTGELFF.

This clone was counted many times. The rearrangement joins TRBV10-1 to TRBJ2-3; a possible D gene is TRBD2 (6 bases). Germline V gives CDR1 WNHNN, CDR2 SYGVQD (reference sequence). Trimming left V 2 bases short and J 1 base short, with 10 bases between. The length of the CDR3 is 15 residues. CDR3 nucleotide sequence: TGCGCCAGCAGTGAGAGGAGGGTGGGCACAGATACGCAGTATTTT. Its protein product is CASSERRVGTDTQYF.

The chain is built from TRBV12-3 or TRBV12-4 and TRBJ1-1, with a tentative D call TRBD1 (5 bases). Between the trimmed V and J ends, which lost 1 base and 2 bases, there was a span of 14 bases. The CDR3 length is 16 residues. CDR3 residues: CASSLDAGGANTEAFF. Written as DNA, the CDR3 is TGTGCCAGCAGTTTAGATGCAGGTGGGGCTAACACTGAAGCTTTCTTT.

The table lists this clone with many counts. The chain has TRBV12-3 or TRBV12-4 and TRBJ1-3; the D gene is possibly TRBD1 (6 bases). Deletions cut 6 bases from V and 2 bases from J, with 14 bases between. This CDR3 comprises 15 residues. CDR3: CASRNLQGAGNTIYF. CDR3 DNA: TGTGCCAGCAGGAATCTACAGGGCGCTGGAAACACCATATATTTT.

The table lists this clone with a few counts. A junction boundary mismatches the germline segment, possibly from a read error. The chain links TRBV15 to TRBJ1-6; 9 bases match TRBD1. Germline V gene data show CDR1 as LNHNV and CDR2 as YYDKDF (reference sequence). The CDR3 is 15 amino acids. The CDR3 sequence: CAASSWDREGSPLHF. CDR3 nucleotides: TGTGCCGCCAGCAGCTGGGACAGGGAAGGATCACCCCTCCACTTT. Full variable domain (outside the CDR3, taken from reference TRBV15 and TRBJ1-6): DAMVIQNPRYQVTQFGKPVTLSCSQTLNHNVMYWYQQKSSQAPKLLFHYYDKDFNNEADTPDNFQSRRPNTSFCFLDIRSPGLGDTAMYLCAASSWDREGSPLHFGNGTRLTVT.

As to this clone: The junction shows a germline mismatch at one end, possibly a read error. J is TRBJ2-7 and V is TRBV19; 7 bases match TRBD1. Germline V gene data show CDR1 as LNHDA and CDR2 as SQIVND (reference sequence). The CDR3 is 15 amino acids. CDR3 residues: CAIRSKGGPAYEQYF. The CDR3 coding sequence is TGTGCCATCCGGTCTAAAGGGGGCCCCGCCTATGAGCAGTACTTC.

Only a few counts were recorded for this clone. The chain links TRBV12-3 or TRBV12-4 to TRBJ1-6; no definite D call. V lost 4 bases, J lost 0 bases, and 4 bases lay in between. This CDR3 comprises 14 residues. CDR3 in amino acids: CASSSSSYNSPLHF. Written as DNA, the CDR3 is TGTGCCAGCAGTTCAAGCTCCTATAATTCACCCCTCCACTTT.

This clone was picked up many times. The genes are TRBV2 and TRBJ1-1; tentatively, D is TRBD1 (5 bases). CDR3 length: 13 amino acids. V lost 6 bases to trimming and J lost 10 bases, with 18 bases between them. The V gene's germline CDR1 is SNHLY and CDR2 FYNNEI. The CDR3 DNA reads as TGTGCCAGCAGGTTCGAGACGGGGACCCCAGCTTTCTTT. Protein sequence: CASRFETGTPAFF.

This clone was found many times. V gene TRBV4-1 combines with J gene TRBJ2-7; D could derive from TRBD1 or TRBD2 (5 bases each). The V end was cut by 1 base, the J end by 5 bases, with 18 bases between. Germline V gene sequence: CDR1 MGHRA, CDR2 YSYEKL. CDR3 length equals 16 residues. In nucleotides, the CDR3 is TGCGCCAGCAGCCAAGGGGGGTGGCAGGGTAGCGACGAGCAGTACTTC. This encodes CASSQGGWQGSDEQYF.

This clone has just a few counts. The chain is built from TRBV10-3 and TRBJ2-7, with D unresolved. This CDR3 has 17 residues. Germline V CDR1 and CDR2: ENHRY, SYGVKD. Trimming removed 5 bases at V and 0 bases at J, with 20 bases between. The DNA of the CDR3 is TGTGCCATCAGTCCAGGTACACGGGCGCCCGTCTCCTACGAGCAGTACTTC. This encodes CAISPGTRAPVSYEQYF.

The chain joins TRBV12-3 or TRBV12-4 to TRBJ2-7; D possibly matches TRBD1 or TRBD2 (5 bases each). The CDR3 has 14 residues. Trimming left V 7 bases short and J 1 base short, with 14 bases between. The CDR3, as DNA: TGTGCCAGCACCCCGGGACCGTCGTCCTACGAGCAGTACTTC. Translated, it gives CASTPGPSSYEQYF.

This clone was detected ten times or more. In DNA form, the CDR3 reads TGTGCCAGCAGTGTCGGTTTAAGCAATCAGCCCCAGCATTTT. The encoded protein is CASSVGLSNQPQHF. J is TRBJ1-5 and V is TRBV2; D ambiguous. The length of the CDR3 is 14 residues. Trimming took off 4 bases at V and 1 base at J, with 8 bases between the two ends. Germline CDR1 and CDR2: SNHLY and FYNNEI.

This clone was recorded a few times. With a much larger clone just one base away, this may be a read error. V gene TRBV28 combines with J gene TRBJ1-1; no definite D call. CDR1 MDHEN and CDR2 SYDVKM come from the germline V gene. CDR3 size: 12 residues. In DNA form, the CDR3 reads TGTGCCAGCAGTTCGGTGTTCACTGGAGCTTTCTTT. The encoded protein is CASSSVFTGAFF.

Only a few counts were recorded for this clone. The DNA is left out, because the CDR3 cannot be placed on it with certainty; the CDR3 is given as TCRdb lists it. The V call is TRBV6-1, the J call TRBJ2-1; the table's D call, TRBD1, has no DNA check behind it. Termini included, the CDR3 measures 22 amino acids. CDR1 and CDR2 (germline): MNHNS, SASEGT. The CDR3 reads CASPGTVVLRAVLRAGPHEQFF.

This clone was recorded at least ten times. CDR3 sequence reads: CASSLNYEQYF. The CDR3 coding sequence is TGCGCCAGCAGCTTAAATTACGAGCAGTACTTC. The genes are TRBV5-1 and TRBJ2-7; D call uncertain. Germline V gene lookup returns CDR1 SGHRS and CDR2 YFSETQ. The CDR3 extends over 11 amino acids. The ends were cut back, 2 bases at V and 4 bases at J, with 4 bases in the middle.

This clone was detected only a few times. At the DNA level, this CDR3 is encoded by other sequences in the same sample as well. The chain recombines TRBV5-1 with TRBJ1-4, with 8 bases fitting TRBD1. The CDR3 loop spans 14 amino acids. V gave up 2 bases and J gave up 7 bases; unmatched junction bases: 4. Germline lookup yields CDR1 SGHRS and CDR2 YFSETQ. The CDR3 nucleotides are TGCGCCAGCAGCTTCCTTGACAGGGGTGAAAAACTGTTTTTT. Protein product: CASSFLDRGEKLFF.

This clone was seen many times. This chain joins TRBV19 and TRBJ2-3; unclear D gene. V was cut by 6 bases and J by 2 bases, with 12 bases left in between. Germline CDR1 is LNHDA and CDR2 is SQIVND (reference sequence). The CDR3 runs 14 residues. CDR3 bases: TGTGCCAGTAGGGTAGGGCCCCACACAGATACGCAGTATTTT. This encodes CASRVGPHTDTQYF.

This clone has more than one count but fewer than ten. The chain joins TRBV2 to TRBJ2-3; D remains unclear. Trimming left V 7 bases short and J 3 bases short, with 14 bases between. Germline loops: CDR1 SNHLY, CDR2 FYNNEI. There are 14 residues in the CDR3. The CDR3 bases are TGTGCCAGCACCCCCACTTTCTCGACAGATACGCAGTATTTT. Protein product: CASTPTFSTDTQYF.

In its sample, this clone was seen a few times. A much larger clone differs from this one at a single base, so this may be a read error. The chain couples TRBV6-1 to TRBJ2-7, with 7 bases aligning to TRBD2. The germline CDR1 and CDR2 sequences are MNHNS and SASEGT. The CDR3 is 12 residues long. V lost 11 bases to trimming and J lost 3 bases; unmatched junction nucleotides: 7. The CDR3 region is CAASGTIYEQYF. For the CDR3, the DNA is TGTGCCGCGTCCGGGACTATCTACGAGCAGTACTTC.